These 24 T cell receptor beta chains were all obtained from the same sample, sequenced in a study of naive CD8 T cells in extremely preterm neonates. Profiling relied on immunoSEQ multiplex PCR, and the TCRdb table lists in-frame clones only, not all of them. Found here are under 6,000 clones, 95% to 98% of them singletons; the top ten hold 0.56%. Sequencing was carried out using naive CD8+ T cells from blood. Receptors were obtained from a human donor in good health.

The rearrangement links TRBV4-1 to TRBJ1-5; D ambiguous. The CDR3 has 16 amino acids. Looked up from germline, CDR1 is MGHRA and CDR2 is YSYEKL. Trimming took off 1 base at V and 5 bases at J, with 15 bases between the two ends. This chain's CDR3 is CASSQGIGLGDQPQHF. CDR3 sequence (DNA): TGCGCCAGCAGCCAAGGGATCGGTCTCGGGGATCAGCCCCAGCATTTT.

This clone was seen a single time. This chain links TRBV27 with TRBJ2-1; D is ambiguous. Trimming left V 3 bases short and J 7 bases short, with 16 bases between. Germline V CDR1 and CDR2: MNHEY, SMNVEV (reference sequence). The CDR3 totals 15 residues. Here the CDR3 DNA reads TGTGCCAGCAGTTTTGCCCCGGGTGAGCTAAATGAGCAGTTCTTC. It codes for CASSFAPGELNEQFF.

The chain has TRBV7-9 and TRBJ2-2; tentatively, D is TRBD2 (5 bases). Trimming removed 1 base from V and 6 bases from J, with 12 bases in between. Germline V gives CDR1 SEHNR, CDR2 FQNEAQ (reference sequence). This CDR3 region has 15 residues. In nucleotides, the CDR3 is TGTGCCAGCAGCTTAGGGAACCTCGGGGCCGGGGAGCTGTTTTTT. Its translation is CASSLGNLGAGELFF.

V is TRBV4-1 and J is TRBJ2-7; the match to TRBD2 covers 11 bases. CDR1 and CDR2 from the germline V gene are MGHRA and YSYEKL. CDR3 length equals 16 residues. V was clipped by 0 bases and J by 5 bases; unmatched bases: 6. The CDR3 is CASSQDLAGGRNEQYF. Here the CDR3 DNA reads TGCGCCAGCAGCCAAGACCTAGCGGGAGGCCGGAACGAGCAGTACTTC.

The V call is TRBV6-5, the J call TRBJ1-5, with D possibly being TRBD1 (5 bases). The CDR3 covers 15 residues. The V gene lost 0 bases and the J gene lost 5 bases, with 11 bases spanning the gap. The germline V gene has CDR1 MNHEY and CDR2 SVGAGI. The CDR3 sequence is CASSYSRREDQPQHF. In nucleotides, the CDR3 is TGTGCCAGCAGTTACTCGCGCAGGGAGGATCAGCCCCAGCATTTT.

The chain links TRBV9 to TRBJ1-2, with D hard to call. The germline CDR1 and CDR2 sequences are SGDLS and YYNGEE. The V end was cut by 5 bases, the J end by 7 bases, with 9 bases between. The CDR3 totals 11 residues. CDR3: CASREGLGYTF. CDR3 nucleotides: TGTGCCAGCAGGGAGGGCCTTGGCTACACCTTC.

This chain uses TRBV30 with TRBJ2-6, with 11 bases aligning to TRBD1. Trimming cost V 8 bases and J 2 bases; bases outside gene matches: 5. This CDR3 has 15 amino acids. From germline, CDR1 is GTSNPN and CDR2 SVGIG (reference sequence). This CDR3 reads CAGPGQGAGANVLTF. The CDR3, as DNA: TGTGCCGGGCCGGGACAGGGGGCTGGGGCCAACGTCCTGACTTTC.

CDR3 amino acids: CASRDIGGSSGNTIYF. CDR3 bases: TGTGCCAGTAGGGACATTGGGGGGAGCTCTGGAAACACCATATATTTT. The rearrangement uses TRBV19 and TRBJ1-3; a weak D match, TRBD1 (5 bases). Trimming pared 6 bases from V and 0 bases from J, leaving 15 bases between. The CDR3 is 16 amino acids. The germline CDR1 and CDR2 sequences are LNHDA and SQIVND (reference sequence).

The DNA of the CDR3 is TGCGCCAGCAGCTTGGCCGGGACACAGGAGACCCAGTACTTC. As protein: CASSLAGTQETQYF. The rearrangement links TRBV5-1 to TRBJ2-5, with D possibly being TRBD1 (6 bases). There are 14 residues in the CDR3. Germline V gene lookup returns CDR1 SGHRS and CDR2 YFSETQ. The V gene lost 0 bases and the J gene lost 5 bases, with 11 bases spanning the gap.

This clone has just one count. This chain joins TRBV19 and TRBJ1-5, with D hard to call. The CDR3 spans 13 residues. From germline, CDR1 is LNHDA and CDR2 SQIVND (reference sequence). The V end lost 0 bases, the J end lost 9 bases, and 9 bases lay between the germline ends. CDR3 sequence: CASSIDYGRPQHF. The DNA of the CDR3 is TGTGCCAGTAGTATAGATTACGGTAGGCCCCAGCATTTT.

The chain is built from TRBV7-3 and TRBJ1-2; 7 nucleotides line up with TRBD1. The J segment lost 2 bases and the V segment lost 5 bases, leaving 5 bases of the junction unmatched. Germline lookup yields CDR1 SGHTA and CDR2 FQGTGA. The CDR3 extends over 14 amino acids. CDR3 loop: CASSPGQANYGYTF. DNA of the CDR3: TGTGCCAGCAGCCCAGGACAGGCCAACTATGGCTACACCTTC. Looking up the rest from reference TRBV7-3 and TRBJ1-2 gives the full variable domain: GAGVSQTPSNKVTEKGKYVELRCDPISGHTALYWYRQSLGQGPEFLIYFQGTGAADDSGLPNDRFFAVRPEGSVSTLKIQRTERGDSAVYLCASSPGQANYGYTFGSGTRLTVV.

V usage is TRBV29-1 and J usage is TRBJ2-7; D might be TRBD2 (5 bases). Germline V CDR1 and CDR2: SQVTM, ANQGSEA. The CDR3 spans 12 residues. V lost 2 bases to trimming and J lost 2 bases, with 7 bases between them. The CDR3 DNA reads TGCAGCGTTGAACGGGGTGCCTACGAGCAGTACTTC. It translates to CSVERGAYEQYF.

For the CDR3, the DNA is TGTGCCAGCAGTCAGGGACTAGCGGGAGGGAGGGAGCAGTACTTC. Its protein product is CASSQGLAGGREQYF. V gene TRBV27 combines with J gene TRBJ2-7; 16 bases are a match to TRBD2. The V gene's germline CDR1 is MNHEY and CDR2 SMNVEV (reference sequence). The CDR3 contains 15 residues. V lost 5 bases to trimming and J lost 7 bases; unmatched junction nucleotides: 5.

The chain recombines TRBV2 with TRBJ2-7, with 7 bases lining up with TRBD2. With 6 bases clipped from V and 0 bases from J, the junction kept 5 bases outside the gene matches. Germline V gives CDR1 SNHLY, CDR2 FYNNEI. This CDR3 region has 14 residues. The CDR3 region has the DNA TGTGCCAGCAGGGGGGGGGACTTCTCCTACGAGCAGTACTTC. Amino acid sequence: CASRGGDFSYEQYF. Filled out from reference TRBV2 and TRBJ2-7, the complete variable domain reads EPEVTQTPSHQVTQMGQEVILRCVPISNHLYFYWYRQILGQKVEFLVSFYNNEISEKSEIFDDQFSVERPDGSNFTLKIRSTKLEDSAMYFCASRGGDFSYEQYFGPGTRLTVT.

This chain uses TRBV30 with TRBJ2-2; 8 positions match TRBD1. V gave up 5 bases and J gave up 6 bases; unmatched junction bases: 2. Germline V gene lookup returns CDR1 GTSNPN and CDR2 SVGIG (reference sequence). CDR3 length equals 12 residues. In nucleotides, the CDR3 is TGTGCCTGGGCACAGGGGGCCGGGGAGCTGTTTTTT. This gives the protein CAWAQGAGELFF.

The chain carries TRBV27 and TRBJ2-1, with D unclear. V was pared by 0 bases and J by 7 bases, with 7 bases between. Germline-derived CDR1 and CDR2 are MNHEY and SMNVEV (reference sequence). The CDR3 extends over 13 amino acids. CDR3 residues: CASSLSEMNEQFF. The CDR3 nucleotides read TGTGCCAGCAGTTTATCCGAGATGAATGAGCAGTTCTTC.

The rearrangement uses TRBV29-1 and TRBJ2-7; D is possibly TRBD2 (6 bases). The CDR3 is made up of 15 amino acids. CDR1 is SQVTM, CDR2 ANQGSEA, per germline. The V gene lost 4 bases and the J gene lost 4 bases, with 20 bases spanning the gap. The CDR3 DNA is TGCAGCGTTGGAGGGTGGAGGGGAGTAGCTTACGAGCAGTACTTC. Its protein is CSVGGWRGVAYEQYF.

The V call is TRBV27, the J call TRBJ2-1, with 11 bases aligning to TRBD2. The germline V gene encodes CDR1 MNHEY and CDR2 SMNVEV (reference sequence). Trimming at V came to 0 bases and at J to 8 bases, leaving 12 bases not matched to a gene. The CDR3 totals 18 residues. CDR3 protein: CASSLSSSGRPQGDEQFF. The CDR3 coding sequence is TGTGCCAGCAGTTTATCTTCTAGCGGGAGGCCCCAAGGTGATGAGCAGTTCTTC.

This chain uses TRBV4-1 with TRBJ2-7; TRBD1 might be the D (6 bases). The CDR3 is made up of 15 amino acids. Trimming took off 1 base at V and 4 bases at J, with 14 bases between the two ends. Germline V gives CDR1 MGHRA, CDR2 YSYEKL. The chain's CDR3 is CASSQGSGALYEQYF. The CDR3 bases are TGCGCCAGCAGCCAAGGCTCAGGGGCCCTTTACGAGCAGTACTTC.

This clone was detected only once. The chain couples TRBV4-1 to TRBJ1-2; 9 nucleotides line up with TRBD1. Germline CDR1 and CDR2: MGHRA and YSYEKL. J gave up 8 bases and V 5 bases, and 15 bases lay outside the gene matches. This CDR3 has 16 amino acids. As DNA, the CDR3 is TGCGCCAGCAGCTACCGGGACAGGGAAACAGGGAGGGGCTACACCTTC. It yields the protein CASSYRDRETGRGYTF.

The V gene is TRBV28, the J gene TRBJ1-2; a possible D gene is TRBD1 (6 bases). V lost 1 base, J lost 7 bases, and 16 bases lay in between. Germline assignment: CDR1 MDHEN and CDR2 SYDVKM. The CDR3 runs to 15 residues. CDR3 sequence: CASSLSLTGLGGYTF. In nucleotides, the CDR3 is TGTGCCAGCAGTTTATCGCTGACAGGCCTAGGTGGCTACACCTTC.

V and J are TRBV5-4 and TRBJ2-2; 13 nucleotides line up with TRBD2. Germline CDR1 is SGHNT and CDR2 is YYREEE (reference sequence). The CDR3 extends over 16 amino acids. V was pared by 4 bases and J by 6 bases, with 6 bases of the junction left unmatched. The DNA for the CDR3 is TGTGCCAGCAGCCCGGGACTAGCGGGATTTCCCGGGGAGCTGTTTTTT. This codes for CASSPGLAGFPGELFF. Based on the CDR3 plus reference TRBV5-4 and TRBJ2-2, the full variable domain is ETGVTQSPTHLIKTRGQQVTLRCSSQSGHNTVSWYQQALGQGPQFIFQYYREEENGRGNFPPRFSGLQFPNYSSELNVNALELDDSALYLCASSPGLAGFPGELFFGEGSRLTVL.

This chain uses TRBV9 with TRBJ2-1; D might be TRBD1 (6 bases). V lost 0 bases, J lost 5 bases, and 6 bases lay in between. CDR3 length: 13 residues. The germline V gene has CDR1 SGDLS and CDR2 YYNGEE. The CDR3 DNA reads TGTGCCAGCAGCGTAGGGACAGACAATGAGCAGTTCTTC. Its translation is CASSVGTDNEQFF.

This rearrangement joins TRBV30 to TRBJ2-2, with D perhaps TRBD2 (5 bases). The CDR3 contains 17 residues. Trimming took off 3 bases at V and 1 base at J, with 18 bases between the two ends. Germline V lookup: CDR1 GTSNPN, CDR2 SVGIG (reference sequence). Here the CDR3 DNA reads TGTGCCTGGAGAAACGCTCTATGGACTCAGAACACCGGGGAGCTGTTTTTT. Protein product: CAWRNALWTQNTGELFF.